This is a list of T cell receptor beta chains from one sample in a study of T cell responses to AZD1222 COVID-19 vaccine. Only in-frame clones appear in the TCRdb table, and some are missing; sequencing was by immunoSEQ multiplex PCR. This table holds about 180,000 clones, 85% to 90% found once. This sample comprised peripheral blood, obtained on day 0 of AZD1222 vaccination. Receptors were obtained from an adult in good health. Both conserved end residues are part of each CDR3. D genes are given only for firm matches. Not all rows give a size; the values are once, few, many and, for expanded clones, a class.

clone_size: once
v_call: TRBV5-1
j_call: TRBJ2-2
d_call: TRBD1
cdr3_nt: TGCGCCAGCGACAGGGGTCCTAAGTCCCACCGGGAGCTGTTTTTT
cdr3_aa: CASDRGPKSHRELFF

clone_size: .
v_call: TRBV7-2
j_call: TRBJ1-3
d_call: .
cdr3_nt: TGTGCCAGCAGCTTGGGGGGGATCTCTGGAAACACCATATATTTT
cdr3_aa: CASSLGGISGNTIYF

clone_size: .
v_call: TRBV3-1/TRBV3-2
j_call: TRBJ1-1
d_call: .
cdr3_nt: TGTGCCAGCAGCACTGTAGGGCAGGGGAACACTGAAGCTTTCTTT
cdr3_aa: CASSTVGQGNTEAFF

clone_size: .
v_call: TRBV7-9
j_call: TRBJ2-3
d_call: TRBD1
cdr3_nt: TGTGCCAGCAGCTTGGAGGGTGCGGGGACAGGCTTCACAGATACGCAGTATTTT
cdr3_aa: CASSLEGAGTGFTDTQYF

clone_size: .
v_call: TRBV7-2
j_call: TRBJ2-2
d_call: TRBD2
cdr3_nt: TGTGCCAGCGGATCCGCGGGGGGGCGAAACGGGGAGCTGTTTTTT
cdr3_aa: CASGSAGGRNGELFF

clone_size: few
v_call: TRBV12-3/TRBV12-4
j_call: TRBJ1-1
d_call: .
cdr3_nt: TGTGCCAGCAGTTTAGGTGCCCTTAGTGGAGCTTTCTTT
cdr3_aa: CASSLGALSGAFF

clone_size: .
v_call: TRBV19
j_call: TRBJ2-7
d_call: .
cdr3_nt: TGTGCCAGTAGGGCGACCAATCTAAAACTAGGGGGCGAGCAGTACTTC
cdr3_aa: CASRATNLKLGGEQYF

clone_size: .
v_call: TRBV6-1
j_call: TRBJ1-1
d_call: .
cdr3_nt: TGTGCCAGCAGTGAAATGGCGGCGACGAACACTGAAGCTTTCTTT
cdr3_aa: CASSEMAATNTEAFF

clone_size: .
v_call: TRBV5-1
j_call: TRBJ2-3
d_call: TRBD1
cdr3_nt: TGCGCCAGCAGCTTAAACCCGGGACAGGGGGCAGATACGCAGTATTTT
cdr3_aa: CASSLNPGQGADTQYF

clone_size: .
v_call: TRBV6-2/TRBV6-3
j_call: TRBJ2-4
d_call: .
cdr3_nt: TGTGCCAGCAGTTACTCGAAGCTCGGGGAGGAAAACATTCAGTACTTC
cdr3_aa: CASSYSKLGEENIQYF

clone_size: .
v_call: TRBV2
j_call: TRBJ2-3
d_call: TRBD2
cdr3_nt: TGTGCCAGCAGCAAAGGGGCCGCTAGCGGGGGGGCGGATACGCAGTATTTT
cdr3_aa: CASSKGAASGGADTQYF

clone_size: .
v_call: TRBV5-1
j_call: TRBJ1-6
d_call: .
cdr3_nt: TGCGCCAGCAGTTTGCGGGGGAGCTCCTATAATTCACCCCTCCACTTT
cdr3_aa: CASSLRGSSYNSPLHF

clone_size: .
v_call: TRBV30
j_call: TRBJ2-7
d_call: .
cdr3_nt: TGTGCCTGGAACCGGGACACTTACGAGCAGTACTTC
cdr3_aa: CAWNRDTYEQYF

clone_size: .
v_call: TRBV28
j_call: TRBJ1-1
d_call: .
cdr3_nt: TGTGCCAGCAGTTTATCCGGGGGCACTGAAGCTTTCTTT
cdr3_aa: CASSLSGGTEAFF

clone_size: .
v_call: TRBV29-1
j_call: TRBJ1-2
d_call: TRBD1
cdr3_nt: TGCAGCGTTGATACAGGGGGCGCGCACTATGGCTACACCTTC
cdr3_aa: CSVDTGGAHYGYTF

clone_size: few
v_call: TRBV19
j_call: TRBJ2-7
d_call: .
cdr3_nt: TGTGCCAGTAGTACGGGGCTCGAGCAGTACTTC
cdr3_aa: CASSTGLEQYF

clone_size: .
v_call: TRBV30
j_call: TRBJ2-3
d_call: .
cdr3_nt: TGTGCCTGGAGTGTGGGAGATACGCAGTATTTT
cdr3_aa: CAWSVGDTQYF

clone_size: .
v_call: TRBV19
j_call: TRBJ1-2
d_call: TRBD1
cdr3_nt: TGTGCCACGCACAGGGGGAGCCATGGCTACACCTTC
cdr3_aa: CATHRGSHGYTF

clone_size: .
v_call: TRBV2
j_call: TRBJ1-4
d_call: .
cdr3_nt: TGTGCCAGCAAGGGACTCACCCTTGCCCATAATGAAAAACTGTTTTTT
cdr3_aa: CASKGLTLAHNEKLFF

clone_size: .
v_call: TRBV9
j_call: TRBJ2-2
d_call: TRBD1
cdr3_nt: TGTGCCAGCAGCCCAAGGACAGGGGCCGGGGAGCTGTTTTTT
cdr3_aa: CASSPRTGAGELFF

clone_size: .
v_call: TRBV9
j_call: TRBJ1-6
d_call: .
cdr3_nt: TGTGCCAGCAGCGTAGTATCTGGGGACTCACCCCTCCACTTT
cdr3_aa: CASSVVSGDSPLHF

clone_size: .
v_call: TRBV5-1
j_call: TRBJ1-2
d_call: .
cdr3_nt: TGCGCCAGCAGCTTGGGCCAGGGGAACCCTAGCTATGGCTACACCTTC
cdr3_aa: CASSLGQGNPSYGYTF

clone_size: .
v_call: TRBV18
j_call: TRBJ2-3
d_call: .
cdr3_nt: TGTGCCAGCTCACCACCGCTACGCGTCCTGCGACCCACAGATACGCAGTATTTT
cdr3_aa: CASSPPLRVLRPTDTQYF

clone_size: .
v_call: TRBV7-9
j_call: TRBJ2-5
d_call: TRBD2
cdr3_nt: TGTGCCAGCAGCCCCGGACTAGCGGACCAAGAGACCCAGTACTTC
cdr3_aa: CASSPGLADQETQYF

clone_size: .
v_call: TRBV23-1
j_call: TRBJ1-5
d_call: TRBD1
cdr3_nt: TGCGCCAGCAGTCCCCGGACAGGGTACGGTCAGCCCCAGCATTTT
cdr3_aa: CASSPRTGYGQPQHF

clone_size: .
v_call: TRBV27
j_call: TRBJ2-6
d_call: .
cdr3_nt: TGTGCCAGCAGCTCAAACTCTGGGGCCAACGTCCTGACTTTC
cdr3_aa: CASSSNSGANVLTF

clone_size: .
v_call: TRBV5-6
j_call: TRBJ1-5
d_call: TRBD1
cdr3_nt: TGTGCCAGCAGCTACAGGACAGGCTTAGGCAATCAGCCCCAGCATTTT
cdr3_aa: CASSYRTGLGNQPQHF

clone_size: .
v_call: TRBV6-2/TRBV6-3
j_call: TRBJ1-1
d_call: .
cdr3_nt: TGTGCCAGCAGTTATCCGGGCTACACTGAAGCTTTCTTT
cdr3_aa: CASSYPGYTEAFF

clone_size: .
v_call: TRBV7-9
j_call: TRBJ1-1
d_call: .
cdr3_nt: TGTGCCAGCAGAGGGATGACCGAAGCTTTCTTT
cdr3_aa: CASRGMTEAFF

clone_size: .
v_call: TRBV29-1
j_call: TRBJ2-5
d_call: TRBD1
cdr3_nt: TGCAGCGCCCGACAGGGGGGGGAGACCCAGTACTTC
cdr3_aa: CSARQGGETQYF

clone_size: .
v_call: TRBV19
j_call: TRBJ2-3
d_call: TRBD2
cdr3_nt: TGTGCCAGTAGTCTTAGCGGGGGGGCAGGGGAAGATACGCAGTATTTT
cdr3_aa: CASSLSGGAGEDTQYF

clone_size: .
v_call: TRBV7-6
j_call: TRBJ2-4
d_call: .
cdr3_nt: TGTGCCAGCAGCTTAAGCCTGGGGCCGGCCAAAAACATTCAGTACTTC
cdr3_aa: CASSLSLGPAKNIQYF

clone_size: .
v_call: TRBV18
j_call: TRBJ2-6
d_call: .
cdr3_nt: TGTGCCAGCTCACCTAGAGGCGTTACCTCTGGGGCCAACGTCCTGACTTTC
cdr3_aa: CASSPRGVTSGANVLTF

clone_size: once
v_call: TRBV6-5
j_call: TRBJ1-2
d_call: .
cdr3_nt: TGTGCCAGCAGTTACCCCTCGTCGGCGTCCTATGGCTACACCTTC
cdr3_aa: CASSYPSSASYGYTF

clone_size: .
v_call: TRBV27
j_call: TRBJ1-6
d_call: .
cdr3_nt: TGTGCCAGCAGTTCAGAGAGTAATTCACCCCTCCACTTT
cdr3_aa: CASSSESNSPLHF

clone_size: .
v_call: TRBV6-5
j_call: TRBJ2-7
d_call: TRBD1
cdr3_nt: TGTGCCACCGCACAGGGGTGGACCTACGAGCAGTACTTC
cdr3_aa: CATAQGWTYEQYF

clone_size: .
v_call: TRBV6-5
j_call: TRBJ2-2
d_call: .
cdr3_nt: TGTGCCAGCACCGAAGGTGGTCCCGGGGAGCTGTTTTTT
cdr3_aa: CASTEGGPGELFF

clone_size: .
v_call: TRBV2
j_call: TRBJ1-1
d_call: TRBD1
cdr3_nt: TGTGCCAGCCCTACCTCGACAGGGCAGATGGACACTGAAGCTTTCTTT
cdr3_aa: CASPTSTGQMDTEAFF

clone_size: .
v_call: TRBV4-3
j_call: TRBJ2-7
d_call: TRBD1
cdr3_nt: TGCGCCAGCAGCCCGACCGACAGGGGATTCTCCTACGAGCAGTACTTC
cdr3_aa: CASSPTDRGFSYEQYF

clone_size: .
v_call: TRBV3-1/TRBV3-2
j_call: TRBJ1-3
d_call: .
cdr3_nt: TGTGCCAGCAGCCAAGGGACACTTCTCGGAAACACCATATATTTT
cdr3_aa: CASSQGTLLGNTIYF

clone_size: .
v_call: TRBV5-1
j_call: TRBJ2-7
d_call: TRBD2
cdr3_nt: TGCGCCAGCAGCTTGGGGCCTAGCGGGGGGACCTACGAGCAGTACTTC
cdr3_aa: CASSLGPSGGTYEQYF

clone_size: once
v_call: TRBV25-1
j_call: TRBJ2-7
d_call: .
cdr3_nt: TGTGCCAGCGGTTGGGACGGAGCCTACGAGCAGTACTTC
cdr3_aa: CASGWDGAYEQYF

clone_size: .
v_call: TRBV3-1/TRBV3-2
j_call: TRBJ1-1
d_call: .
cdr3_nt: TGTGCCAGCAGCCAGACAGGGAACACTGAAGCTTTCTTT
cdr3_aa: CASSQTGNTEAFF

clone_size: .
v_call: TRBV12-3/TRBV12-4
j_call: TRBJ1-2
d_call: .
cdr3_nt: TGTGCCAGCAGTTTGTCCGTCTATGGCTACACCTTC
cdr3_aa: CASSLSVYGYTF

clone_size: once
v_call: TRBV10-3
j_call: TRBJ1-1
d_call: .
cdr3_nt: TGTGCCATCAGTGAGTCGACTGGAGGGAACACTGAAGCTTTCTTT
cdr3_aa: CAISESTGGNTEAFF

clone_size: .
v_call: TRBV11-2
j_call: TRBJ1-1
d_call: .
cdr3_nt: TGTGCCAGCAGCTTAGGCCGTTTGATGAACACTGAAGCTTTCTTT
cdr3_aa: CASSLGRLMNTEAFF

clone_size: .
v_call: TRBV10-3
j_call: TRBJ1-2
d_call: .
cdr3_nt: TGTGCCATCAGTGAGGGGGGAGGGTTCTTCAGCTACACCTTC
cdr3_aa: CAISEGGGFFSYTF

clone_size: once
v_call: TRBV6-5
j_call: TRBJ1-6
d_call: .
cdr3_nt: TGTGCCAGCAGTTCGGGGACGGGTACACCCCTCCACTTT
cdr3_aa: CASSSGTGTPLHF